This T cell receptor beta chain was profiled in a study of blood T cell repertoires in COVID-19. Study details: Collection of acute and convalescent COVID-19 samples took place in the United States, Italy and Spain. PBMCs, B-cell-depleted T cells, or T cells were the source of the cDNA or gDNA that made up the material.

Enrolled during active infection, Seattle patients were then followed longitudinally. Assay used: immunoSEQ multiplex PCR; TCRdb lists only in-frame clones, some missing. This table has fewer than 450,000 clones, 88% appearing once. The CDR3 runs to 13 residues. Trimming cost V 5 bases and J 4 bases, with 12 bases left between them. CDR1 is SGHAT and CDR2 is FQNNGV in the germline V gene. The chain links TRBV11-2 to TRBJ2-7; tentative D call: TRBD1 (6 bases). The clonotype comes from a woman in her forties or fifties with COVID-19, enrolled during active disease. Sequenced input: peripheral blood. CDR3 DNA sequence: TGTGCCAGCAGCCATCTAACAGGGTACGAGCAGTACTTC. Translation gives CASSHLTGYEQYF.